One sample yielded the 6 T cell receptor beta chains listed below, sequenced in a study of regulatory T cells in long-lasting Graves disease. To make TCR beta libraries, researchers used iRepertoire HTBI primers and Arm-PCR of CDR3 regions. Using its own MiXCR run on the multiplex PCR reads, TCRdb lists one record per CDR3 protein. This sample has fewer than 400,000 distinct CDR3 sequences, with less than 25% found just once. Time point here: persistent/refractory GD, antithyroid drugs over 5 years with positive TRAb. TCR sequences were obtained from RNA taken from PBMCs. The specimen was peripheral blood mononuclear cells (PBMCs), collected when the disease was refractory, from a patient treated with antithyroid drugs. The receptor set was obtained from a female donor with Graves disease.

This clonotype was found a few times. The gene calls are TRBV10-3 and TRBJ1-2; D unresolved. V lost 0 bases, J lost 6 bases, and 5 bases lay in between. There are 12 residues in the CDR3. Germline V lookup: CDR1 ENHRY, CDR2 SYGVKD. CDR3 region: CAISESEDGYTF. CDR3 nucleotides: TGTGCCATCAGTGAGTCGGAGGATGGCTACACCTTC.

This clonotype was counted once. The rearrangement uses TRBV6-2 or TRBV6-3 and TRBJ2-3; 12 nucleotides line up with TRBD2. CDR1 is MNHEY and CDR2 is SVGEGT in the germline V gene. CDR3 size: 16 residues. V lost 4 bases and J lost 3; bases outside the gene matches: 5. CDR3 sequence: CASSFTGTSGTDTQYF. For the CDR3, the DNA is TGTGCCAGCAGTTTCACCGGGACTAGCGGGACAGATACGCAGTATTTT.

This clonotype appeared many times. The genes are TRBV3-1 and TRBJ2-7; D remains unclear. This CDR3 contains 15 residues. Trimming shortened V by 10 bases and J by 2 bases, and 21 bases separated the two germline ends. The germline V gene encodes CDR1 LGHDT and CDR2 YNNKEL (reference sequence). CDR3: CANEMRSEQPYEQYF. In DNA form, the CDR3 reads TGTGCCAACGAAATGCGATCGGAACAGCCCTACGAGCAGTACTTC.

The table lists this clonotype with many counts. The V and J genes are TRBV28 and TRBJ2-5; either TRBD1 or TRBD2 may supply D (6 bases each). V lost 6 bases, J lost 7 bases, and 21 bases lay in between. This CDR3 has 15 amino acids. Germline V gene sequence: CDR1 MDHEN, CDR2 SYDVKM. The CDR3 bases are TGTGCCAGCAGCTCACTGACGGGGGCGCAGGGGACCCAGTACTTC. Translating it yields CASSSLTGAQGTQYF. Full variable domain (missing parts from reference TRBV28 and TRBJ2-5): DVKVTQSSRYLVKRTGEKVFLECVQDMDHENMFWYRQDPGLGLRLIYFSYDVKMKEKGDIPEGYSVSREKKERFSLILESASTNQTSMYLCASSSLTGAQGTQYFGPGTRLLVL.

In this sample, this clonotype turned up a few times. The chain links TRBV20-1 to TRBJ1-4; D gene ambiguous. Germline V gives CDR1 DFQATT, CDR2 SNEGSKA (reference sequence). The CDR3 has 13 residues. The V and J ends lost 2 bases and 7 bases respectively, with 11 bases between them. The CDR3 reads CSARWVLGEKLFF. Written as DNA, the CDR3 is TGCAGTGCTAGATGGGTACTCGGTGAAAAACTGTTTTTT.

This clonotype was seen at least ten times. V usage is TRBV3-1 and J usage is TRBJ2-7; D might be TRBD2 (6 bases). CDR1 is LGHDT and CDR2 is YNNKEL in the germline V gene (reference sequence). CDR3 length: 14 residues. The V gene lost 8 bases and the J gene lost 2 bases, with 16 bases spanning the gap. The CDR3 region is CASSGGRIPYEQYF. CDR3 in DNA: TGTGCCAGCTCGGGTGGGAGGATCCCCTACGAGCAGTACTTC.